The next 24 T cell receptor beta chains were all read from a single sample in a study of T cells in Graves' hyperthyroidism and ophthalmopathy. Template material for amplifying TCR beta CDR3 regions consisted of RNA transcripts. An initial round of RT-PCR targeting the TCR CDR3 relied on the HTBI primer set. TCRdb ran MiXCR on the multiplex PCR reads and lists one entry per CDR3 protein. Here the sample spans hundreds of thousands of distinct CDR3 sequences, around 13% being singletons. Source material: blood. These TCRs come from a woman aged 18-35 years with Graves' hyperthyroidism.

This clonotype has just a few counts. DNA for the CDR3: TGTGCCACCAGTGATTTCGGGAATACGCAGTATTTT. As protein: CATSDFGNTQYF. The chain combines TRBV24-1 with TRBJ2-3; D might be TRBD2 (5 bases). The V gene lost 1 base and the J gene lost 7 bases, with 5 bases spanning the gap. The CDR3 contains 12 residues. Germline lookup yields CDR1 KGHDR and CDR2 SFDVKD.

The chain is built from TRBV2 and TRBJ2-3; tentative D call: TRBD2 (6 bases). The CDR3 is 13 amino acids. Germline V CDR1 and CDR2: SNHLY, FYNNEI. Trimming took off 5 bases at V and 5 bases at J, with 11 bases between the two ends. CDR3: CASSRDLRDTQYF. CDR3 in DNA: TGTGCCAGCAGTAGGGACTTGAGAGATACGCAGTATTTT.

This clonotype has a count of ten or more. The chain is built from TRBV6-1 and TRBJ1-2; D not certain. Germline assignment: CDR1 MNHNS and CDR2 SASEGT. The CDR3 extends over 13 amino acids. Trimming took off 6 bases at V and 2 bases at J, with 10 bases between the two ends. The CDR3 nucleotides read TGTGCCAGCAGCCATGGATCCAACTATGGCTACACCTTC. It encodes CASSHGSNYGYTF.

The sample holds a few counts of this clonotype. The CDR3 DNA sequence: TGTGCCAGCAGCTGGTCGGGCAGGGCTCGTGAAAAACTGTTTTTT. Protein: CASSWSGRAREKLFF. This chain joins TRBV28 and TRBJ1-4; weak D call: TRBD1 (5 bases). With 6 bases removed from V and 7 bases from J, the gap between germline ends came to 18 bases. There are 15 residues in the CDR3. CDR1 is MDHEN and CDR2 is SYDVKM in the germline V gene. Variable domain in full (rest from reference TRBV28 and TRBJ1-4): DVKVTQSSRYLVKRTGEKVFLECVQDMDHENMFWYRQDPGLGLRLIYFSYDVKMKEKGDIPEGYSVSREKKERFSLILESASTNQTSMYLCASSWSGRAREKLFFGSGTQLSVL.

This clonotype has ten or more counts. This CDR3 reads CASRRGDGRLNFEQFF. The CDR3 DNA follows: TGTGCCAGCAGAAGGGGGGACGGGAGATTAAATTTTGAGCAGTTCTTC. The gene calls are TRBV11-2 and TRBJ2-1; either TRBD1 or TRBD2 may supply D (6 bases each). This CDR3 has 16 residues. Trimming pared 6 bases from V and 9 bases from J, leaving 24 bases between. Per germline, CDR1 SGHAT and CDR2 FQNNGV.

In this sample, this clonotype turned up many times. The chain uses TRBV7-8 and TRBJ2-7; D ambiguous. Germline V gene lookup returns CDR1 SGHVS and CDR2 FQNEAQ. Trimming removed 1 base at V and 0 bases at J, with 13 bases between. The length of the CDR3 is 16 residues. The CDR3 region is CASSLGSLERSYEQYF. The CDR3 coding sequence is TGTGCCAGCAGCTTAGGTTCCCTGGAACGCTCCTACGAGCAGTACTTC.

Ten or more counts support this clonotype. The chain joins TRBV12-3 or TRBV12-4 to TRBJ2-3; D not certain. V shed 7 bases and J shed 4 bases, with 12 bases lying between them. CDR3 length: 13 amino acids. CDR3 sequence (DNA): TGTGCCAGCACCCCCGGTCGACCAGATACGCAGTATTTT. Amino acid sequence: CASTPGRPDTQYF.

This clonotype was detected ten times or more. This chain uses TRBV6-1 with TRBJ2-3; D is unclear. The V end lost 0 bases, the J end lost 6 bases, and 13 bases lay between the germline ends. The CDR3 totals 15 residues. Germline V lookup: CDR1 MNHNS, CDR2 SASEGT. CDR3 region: CASSEAIYMADTQYF. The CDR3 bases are TGTGCCAGCAGTGAAGCCATATACATGGCGGATACGCAGTATTTT.

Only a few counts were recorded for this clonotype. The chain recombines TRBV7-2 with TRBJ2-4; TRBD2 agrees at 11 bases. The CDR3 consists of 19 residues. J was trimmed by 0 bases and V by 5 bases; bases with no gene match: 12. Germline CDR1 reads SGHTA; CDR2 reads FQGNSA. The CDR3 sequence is CASSKRPGLAELAKNIQYF. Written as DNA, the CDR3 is TGTGCCAGCAGCAAAAGACCGGGACTAGCGGAGCTAGCCAAAAACATTCAGTACTTC.

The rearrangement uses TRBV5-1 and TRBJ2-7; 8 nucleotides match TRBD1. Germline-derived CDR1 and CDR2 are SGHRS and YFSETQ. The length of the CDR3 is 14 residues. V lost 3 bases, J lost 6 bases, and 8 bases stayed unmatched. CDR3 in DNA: TGCGCCAGCAGCTCGGGACAGGCCCTCCTCGAGCAGTACTTC. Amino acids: CASSSGQALLEQYF.

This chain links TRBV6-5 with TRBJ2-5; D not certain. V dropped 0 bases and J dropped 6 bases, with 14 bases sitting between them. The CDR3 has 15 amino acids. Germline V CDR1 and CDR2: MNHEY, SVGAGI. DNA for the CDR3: TGTGCCAGCAGTTACTCGACGGCCCGGAGCCAGACCCAGTACTTC. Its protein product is CASSYSTARSQTQYF.

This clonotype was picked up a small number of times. CDR3 amino acids: CATSAGQGSNTGELFF. DNA for the CDR3: TGTGCCACCAGCGCGGGACAGGGGTCGAACACCGGGGAGCTGTTTTTT. The V and J genes are TRBV6-1 and TRBJ2-2; 10 nucleotides agree with TRBD1. This CDR3 region has 16 residues. CDR1 MNHNS and CDR2 SASEGT come from the germline V gene. Trimming at V came to 10 bases and at J to 0 bases, leaving 8 bases not matched to a gene.

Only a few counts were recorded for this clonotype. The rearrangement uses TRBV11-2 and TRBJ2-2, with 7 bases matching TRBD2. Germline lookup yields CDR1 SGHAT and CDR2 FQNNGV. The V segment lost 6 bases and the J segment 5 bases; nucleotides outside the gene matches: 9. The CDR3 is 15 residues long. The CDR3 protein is CASRLGTISTGELFF. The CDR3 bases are TGTGCCAGCAGACTTGGGACTATTTCTACCGGGGAGCTGTTTTTT.

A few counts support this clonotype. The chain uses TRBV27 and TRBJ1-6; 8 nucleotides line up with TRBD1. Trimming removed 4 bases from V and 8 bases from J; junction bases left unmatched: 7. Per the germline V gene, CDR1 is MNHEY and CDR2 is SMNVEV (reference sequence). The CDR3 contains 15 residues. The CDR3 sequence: CASSSLTGGDSPLHF. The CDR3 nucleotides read TGTGCCAGCAGTTCCCTAACAGGGGGGGATTCACCCCTCCACTTT.

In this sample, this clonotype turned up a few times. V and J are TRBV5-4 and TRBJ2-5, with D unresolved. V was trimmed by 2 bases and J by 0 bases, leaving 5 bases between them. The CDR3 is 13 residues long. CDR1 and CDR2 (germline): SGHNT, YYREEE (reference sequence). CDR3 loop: CASSFKNQETQYF. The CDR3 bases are TGTGCCAGCAGCTTCAAAAACCAAGAGACCCAGTACTTC.

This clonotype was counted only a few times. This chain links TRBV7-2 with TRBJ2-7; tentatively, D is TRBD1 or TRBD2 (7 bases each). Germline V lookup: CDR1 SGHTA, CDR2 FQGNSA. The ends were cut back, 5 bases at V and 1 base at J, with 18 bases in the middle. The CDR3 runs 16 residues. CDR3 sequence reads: CASSPRGGSFSYEQYF. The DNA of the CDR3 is TGTGCCAGCAGCCCCAGGGGGGGATCCTTTTCCTACGAGCAGTACTTC.

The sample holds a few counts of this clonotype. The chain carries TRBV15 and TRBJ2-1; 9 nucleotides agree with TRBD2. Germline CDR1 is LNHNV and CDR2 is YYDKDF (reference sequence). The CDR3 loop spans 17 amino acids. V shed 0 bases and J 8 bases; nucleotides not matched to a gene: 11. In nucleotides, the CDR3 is TGTGCCACCAGCAGAGATTGGGGGACTAGCATCAGGTATGAGCAGTTCTTC. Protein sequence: CATSRDWGTSIRYEQFF.

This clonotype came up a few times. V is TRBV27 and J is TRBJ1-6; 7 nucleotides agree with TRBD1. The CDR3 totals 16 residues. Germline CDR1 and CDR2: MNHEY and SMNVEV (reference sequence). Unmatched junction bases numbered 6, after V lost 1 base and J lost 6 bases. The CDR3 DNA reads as TGTGCCAGCAGTTTATGGGCGGGACAGAGTAATTCACCCCTCCACTTT. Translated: CASSLWAGQSNSPLHF.

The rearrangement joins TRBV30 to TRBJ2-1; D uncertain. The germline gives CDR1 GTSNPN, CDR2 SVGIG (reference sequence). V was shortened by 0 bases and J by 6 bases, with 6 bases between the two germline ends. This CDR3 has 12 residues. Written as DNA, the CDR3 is TGTGCCTGGAGTGTAGTTGCCAATGAGCAGTTCTTC. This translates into CAWSVVANEQFF.

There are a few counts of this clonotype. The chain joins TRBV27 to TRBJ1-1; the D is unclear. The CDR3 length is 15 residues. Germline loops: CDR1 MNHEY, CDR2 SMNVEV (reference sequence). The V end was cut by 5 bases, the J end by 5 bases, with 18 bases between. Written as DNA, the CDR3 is TGTGCCAGCAGTCCGACTCTGGTGAGAAATACTGAAGCTTTCTTT. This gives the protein CASSPTLVRNTEAFF.

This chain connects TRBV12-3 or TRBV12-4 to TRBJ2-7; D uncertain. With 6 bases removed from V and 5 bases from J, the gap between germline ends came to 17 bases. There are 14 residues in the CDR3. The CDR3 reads CASSSSSIGNEQYF. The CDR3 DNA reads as TGTGCCAGCAGCTCGTCCTCTATAGGGAACGAGCAGTACTTC.

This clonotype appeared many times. In nucleotides, the CDR3 is TGTGCCAGCAGTTTCCGTGCCCCCAGCACCGATGGCTACACCTTC. Protein product: CASSFRAPSTDGYTF. The V call is TRBV28, the J call TRBJ1-2; D call uncertain. The CDR3 is 15 amino acids. CDR1 is MDHEN, CDR2 SYDVKM, per germline. The V gene lost 3 bases and the J gene lost 6 bases, with 17 bases spanning the gap.

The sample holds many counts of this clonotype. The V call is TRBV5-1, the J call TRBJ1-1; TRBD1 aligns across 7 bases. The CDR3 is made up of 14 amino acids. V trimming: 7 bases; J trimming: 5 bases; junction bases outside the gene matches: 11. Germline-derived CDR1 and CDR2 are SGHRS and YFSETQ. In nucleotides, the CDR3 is TGCGCCAGCGGAACTTGGACAGGAGGAACTGAAGCTTTCTTT. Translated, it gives CASGTWTGGTEAFF.

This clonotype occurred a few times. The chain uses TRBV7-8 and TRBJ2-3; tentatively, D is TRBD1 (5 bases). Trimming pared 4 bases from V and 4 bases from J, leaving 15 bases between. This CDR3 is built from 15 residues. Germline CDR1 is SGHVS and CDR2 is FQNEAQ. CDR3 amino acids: CASSSGHVISDTQYF. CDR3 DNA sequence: TGTGCCAGCAGCTCCGGACACGTAATATCAGATACGCAGTATTTT.